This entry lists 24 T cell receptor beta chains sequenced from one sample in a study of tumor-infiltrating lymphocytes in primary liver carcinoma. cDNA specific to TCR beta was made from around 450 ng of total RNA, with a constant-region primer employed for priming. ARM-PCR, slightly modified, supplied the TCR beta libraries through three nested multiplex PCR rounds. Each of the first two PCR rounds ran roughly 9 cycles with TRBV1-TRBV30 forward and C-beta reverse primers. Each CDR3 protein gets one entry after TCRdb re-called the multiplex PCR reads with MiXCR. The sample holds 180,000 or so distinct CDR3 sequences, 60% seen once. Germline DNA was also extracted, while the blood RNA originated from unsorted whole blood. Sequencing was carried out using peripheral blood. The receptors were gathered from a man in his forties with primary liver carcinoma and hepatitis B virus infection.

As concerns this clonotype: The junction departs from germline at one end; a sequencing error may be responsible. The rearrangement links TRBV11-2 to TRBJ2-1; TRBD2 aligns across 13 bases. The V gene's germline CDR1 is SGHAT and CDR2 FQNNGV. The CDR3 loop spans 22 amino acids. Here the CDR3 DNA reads TGTGCCAGCAGGTTAGATCAGGGGTCCGGACTAGCGGGAGTTGGAGGATGGAATGAGCAGTTCTTC. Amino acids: CASRLDQGSGLAGVGGWNEQFF.

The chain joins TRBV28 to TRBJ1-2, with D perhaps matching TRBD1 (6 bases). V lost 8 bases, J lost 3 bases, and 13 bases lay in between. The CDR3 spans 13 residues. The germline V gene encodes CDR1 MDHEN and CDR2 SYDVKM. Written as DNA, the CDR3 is TGTGCCAGCCTACTTGAGGGGGACTATGGCTACACCTTC. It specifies CASLLEGDYGYTF.

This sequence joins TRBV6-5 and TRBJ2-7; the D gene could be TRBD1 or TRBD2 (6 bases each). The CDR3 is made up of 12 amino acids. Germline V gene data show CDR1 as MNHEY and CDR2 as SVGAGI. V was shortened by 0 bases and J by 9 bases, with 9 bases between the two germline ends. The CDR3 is CASSYSGGVQYF. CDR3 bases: TGTGCCAGCAGTTACTCGGGGGGCGTGCAGTACTTC.

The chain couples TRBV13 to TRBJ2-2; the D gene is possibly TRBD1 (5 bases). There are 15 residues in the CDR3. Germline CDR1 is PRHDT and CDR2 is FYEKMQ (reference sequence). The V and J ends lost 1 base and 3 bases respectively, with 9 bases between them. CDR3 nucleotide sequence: TGTGCCAGCAGCTTAGTTTGGGGCGACACCGGGGAGCTGTTTTTT. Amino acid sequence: CASSLVWGDTGELFF.

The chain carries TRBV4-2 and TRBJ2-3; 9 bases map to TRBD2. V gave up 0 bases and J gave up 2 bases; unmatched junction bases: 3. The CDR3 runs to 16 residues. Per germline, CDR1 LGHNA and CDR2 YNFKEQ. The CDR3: CASSQDLAGVTDTQYF. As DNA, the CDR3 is TGTGCCAGCAGCCAAGATTTAGCGGGAGTCACAGATACGCAGTATTTT.

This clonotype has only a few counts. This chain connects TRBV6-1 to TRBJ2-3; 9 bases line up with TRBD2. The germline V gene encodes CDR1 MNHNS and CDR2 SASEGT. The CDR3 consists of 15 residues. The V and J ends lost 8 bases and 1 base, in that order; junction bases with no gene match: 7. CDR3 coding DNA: TGTGCCAGCCATCTTTTAGCGGGGGGCACAGATACGCAGTATTTT. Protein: CASHLLAGGTDTQYF.

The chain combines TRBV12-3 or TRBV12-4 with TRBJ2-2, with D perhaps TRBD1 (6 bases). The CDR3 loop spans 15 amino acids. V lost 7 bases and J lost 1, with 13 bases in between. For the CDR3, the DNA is TGTGCCAGCACCCACGGGACACTGAACACCGGGGAGCTGTTTTTT. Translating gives CASTHGTLNTGELFF.

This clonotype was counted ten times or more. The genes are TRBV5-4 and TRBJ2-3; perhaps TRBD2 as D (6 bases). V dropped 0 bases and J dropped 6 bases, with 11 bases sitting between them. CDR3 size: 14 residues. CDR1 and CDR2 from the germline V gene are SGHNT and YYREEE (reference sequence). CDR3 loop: CASSLGREFDTQYF. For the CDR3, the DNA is TGTGCCAGCAGCTTGGGACGGGAGTTCGATACGCAGTATTTT.

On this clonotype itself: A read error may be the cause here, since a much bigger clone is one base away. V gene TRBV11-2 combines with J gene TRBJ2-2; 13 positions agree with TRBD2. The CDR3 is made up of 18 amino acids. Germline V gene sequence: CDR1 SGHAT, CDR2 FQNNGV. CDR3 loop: CVSSFPGLAGRETGELFF. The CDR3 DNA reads TGTGTCAGCAGCTTCCCGGGACTAGCGGGAAGGGAGACCGGGGAGCTGTTTTTT. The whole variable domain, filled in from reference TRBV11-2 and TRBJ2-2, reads EAGVAQSPRYKIIEKRQSVAFWCNPISGHATLYWYQQILGQGPKLLIQFQNNGVVDDSQLPKDRFSAERLKGVDSTLKIQPAKLEDSAVYLCVSSFPGLAGRETGELFFGEGSRLTVL.

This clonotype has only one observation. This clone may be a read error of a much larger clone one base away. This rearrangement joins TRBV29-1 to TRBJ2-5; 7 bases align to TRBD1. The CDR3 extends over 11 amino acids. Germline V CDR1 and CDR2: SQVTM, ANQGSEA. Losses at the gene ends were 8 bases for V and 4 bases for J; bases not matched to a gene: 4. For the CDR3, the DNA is TGCAGCACATACAGGGGAGAGACCCAGTACTTC. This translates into CSTYRGETQYF.

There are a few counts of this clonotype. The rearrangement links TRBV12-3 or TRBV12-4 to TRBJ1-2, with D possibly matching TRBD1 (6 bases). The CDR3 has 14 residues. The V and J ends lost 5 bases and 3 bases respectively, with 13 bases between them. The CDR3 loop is CASSQQGRDYGYTF. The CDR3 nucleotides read TGTGCCAGCAGTCAACAGGGTAGGGACTATGGCTACACCTTC.

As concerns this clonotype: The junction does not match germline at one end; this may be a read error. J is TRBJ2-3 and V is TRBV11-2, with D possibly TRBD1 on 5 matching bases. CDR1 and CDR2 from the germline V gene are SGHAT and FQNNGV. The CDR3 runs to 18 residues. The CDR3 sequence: CASSLGLFKGVATDMQYF. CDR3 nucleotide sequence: TGTGCCAGCAGCTTAGGTCTTTTCAAAGGGGTCGCCACAGATATGCAGTATTTT.

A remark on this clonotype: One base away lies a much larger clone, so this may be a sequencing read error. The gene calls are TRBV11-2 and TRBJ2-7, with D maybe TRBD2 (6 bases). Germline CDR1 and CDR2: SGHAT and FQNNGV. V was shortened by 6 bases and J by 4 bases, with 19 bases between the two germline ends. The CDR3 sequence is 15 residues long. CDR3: CASRSNSGSSYEQYF. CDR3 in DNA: TGTGCCAGCAGGTCTAATAGCGGAAGTTCATACGAGCAGTACTTC.

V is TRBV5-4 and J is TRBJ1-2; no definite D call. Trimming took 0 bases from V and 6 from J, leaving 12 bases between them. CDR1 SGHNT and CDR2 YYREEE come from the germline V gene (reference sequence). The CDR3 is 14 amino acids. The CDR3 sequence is CASSLGRPPHGYTF. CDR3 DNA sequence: TGTGCCAGCAGCTTGGGACGACCCCCCCATGGCTACACCTTC.

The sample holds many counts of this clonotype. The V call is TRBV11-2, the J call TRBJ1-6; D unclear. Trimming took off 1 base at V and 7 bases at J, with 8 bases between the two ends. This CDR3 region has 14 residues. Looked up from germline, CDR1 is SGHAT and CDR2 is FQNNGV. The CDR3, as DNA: TGTGCCAGCAGCTTAGGGGGAACAAATTCACCCCTCCACTTT. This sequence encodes CASSLGGTNSPLHF.

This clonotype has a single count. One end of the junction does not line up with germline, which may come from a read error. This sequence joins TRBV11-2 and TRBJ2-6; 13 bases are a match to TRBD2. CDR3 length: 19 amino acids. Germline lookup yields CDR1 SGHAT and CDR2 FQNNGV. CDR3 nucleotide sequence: TGTGCCAGCAGCTTCCATATCGGACTAGCGGGGGCTGGGGCCATCGTCCTGACTTTC. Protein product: CASSFHIGLAGAGAIVLTF.

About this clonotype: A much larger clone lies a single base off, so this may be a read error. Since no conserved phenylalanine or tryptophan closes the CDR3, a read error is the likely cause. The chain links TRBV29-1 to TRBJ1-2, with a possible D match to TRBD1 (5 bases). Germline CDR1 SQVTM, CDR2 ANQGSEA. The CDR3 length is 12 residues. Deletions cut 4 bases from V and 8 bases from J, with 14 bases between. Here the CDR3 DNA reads TGCAGCGTTGGGGACCTTGGAGGAGGCTACACCTCC. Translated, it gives CSVGDLGGGYTS.

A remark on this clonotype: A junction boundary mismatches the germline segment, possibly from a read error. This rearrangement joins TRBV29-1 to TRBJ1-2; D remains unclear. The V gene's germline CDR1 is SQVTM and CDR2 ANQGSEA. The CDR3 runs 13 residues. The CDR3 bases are TGCAGCGCCGCGCCGGGGTTGAACTATGACTACACCTTC. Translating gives CSAAPGLNYDYTF.

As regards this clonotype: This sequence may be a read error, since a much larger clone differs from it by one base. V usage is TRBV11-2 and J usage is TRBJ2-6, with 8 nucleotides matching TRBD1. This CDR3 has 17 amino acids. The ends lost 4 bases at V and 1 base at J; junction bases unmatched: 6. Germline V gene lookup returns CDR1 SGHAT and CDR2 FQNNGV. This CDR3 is CASSSGQGSSGANVLTF. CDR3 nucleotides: TGTGCCAGCAGCTCTGGACAGGGATCGTCTGGGGCCAACGTCCTGACTTTC.

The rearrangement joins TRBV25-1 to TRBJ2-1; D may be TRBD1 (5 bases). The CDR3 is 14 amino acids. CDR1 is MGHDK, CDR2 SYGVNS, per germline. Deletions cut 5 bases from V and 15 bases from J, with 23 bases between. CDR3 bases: TGTGCCAGCAGTAAGGGGTTTGAGCCACATGAACGGTTCTTC. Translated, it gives CASSKGFEPHERFF.

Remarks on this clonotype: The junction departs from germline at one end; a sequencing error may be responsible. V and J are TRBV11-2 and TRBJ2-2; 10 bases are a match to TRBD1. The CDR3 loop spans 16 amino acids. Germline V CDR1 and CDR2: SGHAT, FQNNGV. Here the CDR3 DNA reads TGTGCCAGCAACTTATCGGGACAGGGGAAAACCGGGGAGCTGTTTTTT. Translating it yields CASNLSGQGKTGELFF.

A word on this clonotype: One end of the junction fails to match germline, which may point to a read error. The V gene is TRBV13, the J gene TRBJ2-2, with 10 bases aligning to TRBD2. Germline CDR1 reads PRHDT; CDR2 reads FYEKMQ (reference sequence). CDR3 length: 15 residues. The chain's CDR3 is CVSSILGTSVGELFF. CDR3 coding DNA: TGTGTCAGCAGCATCCTAGGGACTAGCGTCGGAGAGCTGTTTTTT.

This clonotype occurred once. The CDR3 loop reads CASSTPGLTRELFF. The CDR3 coding sequence is TGTGCCAGCAGTACTCCCGGCCTTACCAGGGAGCTGTTTTTT. The chain joins TRBV6-6 to TRBJ2-2; no firm D call. Germline V lookup: CDR1 MNHNY, CDR2 SVGAGI (reference sequence). V was pared by 5 bases and J by 9 bases, with 16 bases between. This CDR3 comprises 14 residues.

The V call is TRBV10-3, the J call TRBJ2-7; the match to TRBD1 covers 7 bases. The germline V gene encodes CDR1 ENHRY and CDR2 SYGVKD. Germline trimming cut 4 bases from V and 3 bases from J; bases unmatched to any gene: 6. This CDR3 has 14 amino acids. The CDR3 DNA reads TGTGCCATCAGTGGGTCAGGGACAGACTACGAGCAGTACTTC. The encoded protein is CAISGSGTDYEQYF.